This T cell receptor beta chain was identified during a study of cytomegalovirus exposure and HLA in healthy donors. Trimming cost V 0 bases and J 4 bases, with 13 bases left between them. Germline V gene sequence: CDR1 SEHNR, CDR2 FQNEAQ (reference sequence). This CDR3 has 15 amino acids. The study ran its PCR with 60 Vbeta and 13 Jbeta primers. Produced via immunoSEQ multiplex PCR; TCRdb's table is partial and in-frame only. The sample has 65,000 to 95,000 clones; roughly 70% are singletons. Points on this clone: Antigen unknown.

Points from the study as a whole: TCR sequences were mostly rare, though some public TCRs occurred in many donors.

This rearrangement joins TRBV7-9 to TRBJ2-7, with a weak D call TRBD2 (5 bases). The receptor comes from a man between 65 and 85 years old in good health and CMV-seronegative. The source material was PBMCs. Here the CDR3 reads CASSLATRIGYEQYF. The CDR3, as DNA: TGTGCCAGCAGCTTAGCTACTAGAATTGGGTACGAGCAGTACTTC.